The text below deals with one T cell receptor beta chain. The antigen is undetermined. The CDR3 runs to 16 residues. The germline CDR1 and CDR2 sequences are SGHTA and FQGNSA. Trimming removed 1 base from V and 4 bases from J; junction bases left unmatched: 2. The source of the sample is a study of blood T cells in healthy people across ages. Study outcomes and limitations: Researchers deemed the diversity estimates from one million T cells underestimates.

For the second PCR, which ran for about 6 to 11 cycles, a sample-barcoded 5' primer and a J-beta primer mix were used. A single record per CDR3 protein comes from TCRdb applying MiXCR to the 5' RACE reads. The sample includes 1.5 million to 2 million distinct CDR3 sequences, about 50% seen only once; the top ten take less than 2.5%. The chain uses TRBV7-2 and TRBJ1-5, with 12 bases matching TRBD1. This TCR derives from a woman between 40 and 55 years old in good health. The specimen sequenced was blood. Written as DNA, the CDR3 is TGTGCCAGCAGCTTAGTGGGACAGGGGGCGAATCAGCCCCAGCATTTT. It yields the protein CASSLVGQGANQPQHF.